This record covers a single T cell receptor beta chain. Its recognized antigen is unknown. It has no much larger one-base neighbor in the sample; base qualities were not kept. The data are from a study of blood T cell repertoires in COVID-19 (dated by TCRdb to about 2020). Regarding the complete study: Samples from collaborators originated in the United States, Italy and Spain and spanned both the acute and convalescent phases of COVID-19. Sample metadata almost always included a de-identified subject ID, COVID-19 status, age in years and sex. The material from the prospective study consisted of cDNA or gDNA derived from T cells, B-cell-depleted T cells, or PBMCs. Samples were obtained from the ongoing ImmuneRACE study (first 160 participants) and from 1,000 to 1,500 subjects provided by 6 global collaborators. Where available, HLA class I and class II types were obtained from metadata supplied by the sample provider rather than from assay-based typing. A freely available public database, intended as a resource for researchers studying the immune response to SARS-CoV-2, is where the repertoires were released. The dataset comprised deeply sampled blood TCRbeta repertoires from subjects exposed to, actively infected with, or recovered from COVID-19. What the study reported, not specific to this receptor: How much clinical and demographic metadata was included differed by source and by participant, and the metadata was provided uncurated.

TCRbeta CDR3 regions were amplified from genomic DNA by means of the immunoSEQ Assay, a bias-controlled multiplex PCR. The authors processed their data as follows. The number of nucleated cells in each sample was estimated from the amplification of reference gene primers within the assay. To quantify the absolute abundance of each unique TCRbeta CDR3 rearrangement, sequence reads were collapsed and filtered. For each sample, productive Simpson clonality was calculated as the square root of Simpson's diversity index across productive rearrangements. Entries here come from immuneACCESS through TCRdb and include only in-frame sequences with V and J called. Some clones fail to appear in such tables; in the studies checked, an unresolved V gene covers under half of the shortfall, and the cause of the remainder is unknown. V and J calls and clone size come straight from that table; D and trimming were deduced from the DNA. This sample lists 85,000 to 90,000 clones; 89% were detected once. The ten largest account for roughly 4.9% of the sample.

The collaborating institutions used their own protocols to collect whole blood in K2EDTA tubes. For TCRbeta analysis, collaborators shipped samples as frozen whole blood, isolated PBMCs, or DNA extracted from either of those sample types. The material sequenced was peripheral blood. The origin of this receptor is a woman over 75 with active COVID-19.

The DNA sequence is TGTGCCAGCAGTCCTGGGGGGACCCGCCCGTGGGCTTTCTTT. Translation gives CASSPGGTRPWAFF. The chain employs TRBV6-5 and TRBJ1-1; TRBD1 is perhaps the D gene, given 5 matching bases. The CDR3 has 14 amino acids, counting the end cysteine and phenylalanine. The only DNA kept is the CDR3, 42 bases in frame from the first base. The germline V gene gives CDR1 as MNHEY and CDR2 as SVGAGI. The trim is 5 bases for V and 11 bases for J, with a gap of 21 bases between the germline ends.